The rows below give T cell receptor beta chains drawn from one sample of a study of blood T cells in healthy people across ages. TCRdb fed the 5' RACE reads into MiXCR, producing one record per CDR3 protein. The sample includes 850,000 to 1,100,000 distinct CDR3 sequences, around two fifths seen only once; the top ten take about 12%. Sequenced input: blood. These receptor sequences come from a man aged 18 to 29 in good health. Each CDR3 is given with its conserved first and last residue.

V	J	CDR3
TRBV20-1	TRBJ2-1	CSARTGTGDNEQFF
TRBV7-8	TRBJ1-2	CASSLATGTDYGYTF
TRBV29-1	TRBJ1-1	CSVWTPISGGEAFF
TRBV20-1	TRBJ1-2	CSADRGGYTF
TRBV18	TRBJ1-5	CASSPGGRLQPQHF
TRBV6-2/TRBV6-3	TRBJ1-1	CASSSGPGATEAFF
TRBV12-3/TRBV12-4	TRBJ1-1	CASSAGTPNTEAFF
TRBV4-2	TRBJ2-3	CASSQDGPSTDTQYF
TRBV15	TRBJ2-2	CATSPDRFTGELFF
TRBV27	TRBJ2-5	CASSFLTPSTRIQETQYF
TRBV4-1	TRBJ2-5	CVSSQSGGFETQYF
TRBV7-3	TRBJ2-3	CASSSPVATDTQYF
TRBV7-8	TRBJ1-1	CASSLRQGMNTEAFF
TRBV4-3	TRBJ1-2	CASSQDPGGNYGYTF
TRBV2	TRBJ1-6	CASKPGTDNSPLHF
TRBV5-1	TRBJ1-1	CASSLAWGSTRTEAFF
TRBV28	TRBJ1-6	CASLAPGQGSSPLHF
TRBV29-1	TRBJ2-7	CSVVSRGSQEAQYF
TRBV6-6	TRBJ1-2	CASSWESHYGYTF
TRBV5-6	TRBJ2-1	CASSPLNVEQFF
TRBV6-1	TRBJ1-6	CASRPLSLRQASFGSPLHF
TRBV5-1	NA	CASSPTGVRDEQYF
TRBV7-9	TRBJ1-2	CASSLKGQGDYGYTF
TRBV29-1	TRBJ2-7	CSATESYEQYF
TRBV5-1	TRBJ2-1	CASSLGISSYNEQFF
TRBV20-1	TRBJ2-1	CSASEASGPSYNEQFF
TRBV27	TRBJ1-2	CASSPTRGTELPYGYTF
TRBV20-1	TRBJ1-2	CSARVGTLSGDYGYTF
TRBV18	NA	CASSPSGGTPGETYEQYF
TRBV10-3	TRBJ1-6	CAIRGTGGSPLHF
TRBV4-1	TRBJ2-3	CASSHRRLANADTQYF
TRBV7-6	TRBJ2-3	CTSSFSLSTSGAPDTQYF
TRBV18	TRBJ1-6	CASSVRDINSPLHF
TRBV29-1	TRBJ2-1	CSVDTLTGGYEQFF
TRBV11-2	TRBJ2-2	CASSGKIGGAGELFF
TRBV20-1	TRBJ2-1	CSAIDRGTHNEQFF
TRBV4-3	TRBJ2-7	CASSPRVGGFSYEQYF
TRBV3-1	TRBJ2-1	CASSQKGEQFF
TRBV6-2/TRBV6-3	TRBJ2-3	CASSYSSDSTDTQYF
TRBV3-1	TRBJ2-5	CASSQLLGLWGETQYF
TRBV27	TRBJ2-3	CASIPELESTDTQYF
TRBV7-2	TRBJ2-1	CASSSRNGHEQFF
TRBV18	TRBJ2-5	CASSPQVVGQETQYF
TRBV15	TRBJ2-1	CATSRERGVYNEQFF
TRBV6-1	TRBJ2-4	CASSEFSLGGDNEQYF
TRBV5-1	TRBJ2-3	CASSAGRDFDTQYF
TRBV20-1	TRBJ1-2	CSANREPYGYTF
TRBV7-2	TRBJ1-1	CASSLVIGEAFF
TRBV20-1	TRBJ1-1	CSAPDRAKNTEAFF
TRBV14	TRBJ2-3	CASSHAKLPYTQYF
TRBV5-6	NA	CASTGTPSYNEQYF
TRBV29-1	TRBJ1-4	CRVADHPEEKLFF
TRBV6-1	TRBJ1-2	CAISDPGQGGGYTF
TRBV5-1	TRBJ2-2	CASSLEGGSAGFYGELFF
TRBV11-2	TRBJ2-3	CASSLDLLDTQYF
TRBV10-3	TRBJ1-5	CAISEAGSDQPQHF
TRBV29-1	TRBJ1-2	CSVSGTTDGYTF
TRBV4-2	TRBJ1-5	CASSQGIRFRQPQHF